The entry below gives a single TCR beta chain sequence along with its context. Sequenced by immunoSEQ multiplex PCR; TCRdb stores in-frame clones only, minus some. Here the sample spans tens of thousands of clones, roughly 87% being singletons. This record comes from a study of T cell responses to AZD1222 COVID-19 vaccine. Germline CDR1 and CDR2: SGHAT and FQNNGV. The CDR3 totals 15 residues. V lost 8 bases to trimming and J lost 1 base; unmatched junction nucleotides: 8. The TCR was taken from an adult who received the AZD1222 COVID-19 vaccine. Sequenced material: peripheral blood, taken 28 days after the second AZD1222 dose. This chain joins TRBV11-2 and TRBJ2-1; TRBD2 matches 7 bases. This CDR3 reads CASGSGVGSYNEQFF. The CDR3, as DNA: TGTGCCAGCGGGAGCGGGGTGGGATCCTACAATGAGCAGTTCTTC. The whole variable domain, filled in from reference TRBV11-2 and TRBJ2-1, reads EAGVAQSPRYKIIEKRQSVAFWCNPISGHATLYWYQQILGQGPKLLIQFQNNGVVDDSQLPKDRFSAERLKGVDSTLKIQPAKLEDSAVYLCASGSGVGSYNEQFFGPGTRLTVL.